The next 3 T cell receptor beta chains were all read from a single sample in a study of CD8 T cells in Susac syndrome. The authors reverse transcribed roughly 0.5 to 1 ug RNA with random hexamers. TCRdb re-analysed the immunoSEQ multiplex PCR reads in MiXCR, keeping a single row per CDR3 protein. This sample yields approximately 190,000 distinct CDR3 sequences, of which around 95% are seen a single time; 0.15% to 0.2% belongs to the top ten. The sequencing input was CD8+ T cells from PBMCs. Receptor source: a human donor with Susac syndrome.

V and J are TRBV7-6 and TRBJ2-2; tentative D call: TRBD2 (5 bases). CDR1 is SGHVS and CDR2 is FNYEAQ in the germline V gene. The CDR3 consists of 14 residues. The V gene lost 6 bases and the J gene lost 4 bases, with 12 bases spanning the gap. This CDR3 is CASRTLAPTGELFF. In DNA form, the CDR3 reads TGTGCCAGCAGGACCCTAGCTCCCACCGGGGAGCTGTTTTTT.

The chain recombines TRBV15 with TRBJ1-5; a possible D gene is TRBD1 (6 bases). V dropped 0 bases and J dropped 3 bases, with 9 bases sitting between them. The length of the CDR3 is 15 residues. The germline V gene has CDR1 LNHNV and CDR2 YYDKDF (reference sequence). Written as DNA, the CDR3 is TGTGCCACCAGCAGAGACAGGGGACTCAATCAGCCCCAGCATTTT. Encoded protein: CATSRDRGLNQPQHF. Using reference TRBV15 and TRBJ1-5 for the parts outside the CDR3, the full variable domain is DAMVIQNPRYQVTQFGKPVTLSCSQTLNHNVMYWYQQKSSQAPKLLFHYYDKDFNNEADTPDNFQSRRPNTSFCFLDIRSPGLGDTAMYLCATSRDRGLNQPQHFGDGTRLSIL.

The CDR3 DNA sequence: TGCAGTGCTAGTTCTTGGACTAGCGGGGTACTTATGGAAGAGACCCAGTACTTC. Translated, it gives CSASSWTSGVLMEETQYF. The chain employs TRBV20-1 and TRBJ2-5; TRBD2 matches 12 bases. CDR1 is DFQATT, CDR2 SNEGSKA, per germline (reference sequence). V was clipped by 3 bases and J by 3 bases; unmatched bases: 14. This CDR3 is 18 amino acids long.